Listed below are T cell receptor beta chains from one sample, sequenced in a study of patients and donors after allogeneic stem cell transplantation. MiXCR, run by TCRdb on the RT-PCR reads, gives a single entry per CDR3 protein. This sample has around 240,000 distinct CDR3 sequences, with 13% to 15% found just once. Sample: blood, either unsorted or a sorted T cell fraction (not recorded which). These receptors came from a human donor who was either an allogeneic HSCT recipient or a stem cell or donor lymphocyte infusion donor (not recorded which). It is not recorded whose cells these are; they may come from a transplant donor. The CDR3 runs from the conserved cysteine through the conserved F or W. The D gene is left open where the match is weak. Clone size is stated in some rows and not others, as once, few, many or a class when expanded.

clone size	D gene	V gene	J gene	CDR3 protein	CDR3 DNA
.	TRBD1	TRBV5-1	TRBJ1-1	CASSPGQGWAFF	TGCGCCAGCAGCCCTGGACAGGGTTGGGCTTTCTTT
few	TRBD2	TRBV19	TRBJ2-1	CASSPGLAGGPFRNEQFF	TGTGCCAGTAGTCCGGGACTAGCGGGAGGGCCCTTCAGGAATGAGCAGTTCTTC
many	.	TRBV20-1	TRBJ2-1	CSASTGYNEQFF	TGCAGTGCTTCGACAGGCTACAATGAGCAGTTCTTC
many	.	TRBV12-3/TRBV12-4	TRBJ1-1	CASSLSGGRDTEAFF	TGTGCCAGCAGTTTATCTGGGGGGAGGGACACTGAAGCTTTCTTT
.	.	TRBV5-1	TRBJ1-5	CASSPSGGTQPQHF	TGCGCCAGCAGCCCCTCGGGGGGAACTCAGCCCCAGCATTTT
.	TRBD2	TRBV9	TRBJ2-3	CASSANIGRASTDTQYF	TGTGCCAGCAGCGCCAATATTGGGAGGGCGAGCACAGATACGCAGTATTTT
many	TRBD1	TRBV19	TRBJ1-2	CASNPTGTNYGYTF	TGTGCCAGTAATCCGACAGGGACTAACTATGGCTACACCTTC
.	TRBD1	TRBV24-1	TRBJ1-2	CATSAQGARFGGYTF	TGTGCCACCAGTGCACAGGGGGCGCGTTTTGGAGGCTACACCTTC
many	TRBD1	TRBV30	TRBJ2-1	CAWTPGTGTYNEQFF	TGTGCCTGGACCCCAGGGACAGGGACCTACAATGAGCAGTTCTTC
few	.	TRBV20-1	TRBJ2-7	CSAKIAGTYEQYF	TGCAGTGCAAAGATAGCAGGAACCTACGAGCAGTACTTC
.	TRBD2	TRBV11-1	TRBJ2-5	CASSLAGLYQETQYF	TGTGCCAGCAGCCTAGCGGGGTTGTACCAAGAGACCCAGTACTTC
few	.	TRBV5-1	TRBJ1-3	CASSAGPTISSGNTIYF	TGCGCCAGCAGCGCCGGACCGACAATTTCCTCTGGAAACACCATATATTTT
few	.	TRBV12-3/TRBV12-4	TRBJ1-5	CASSSSYSQPQHF	TGTGCCAGCAGTTCCTCATACAGTCAGCCCCAGCATTTT
.	TRBD2	TRBV27	TRBJ2-5	CASSASGGAQETQYF	TGTGCCAGCAGTGCTAGCGGGGGGGCCCAGGAGACCCAGTACTTC
.	.	TRBV15	TRBJ1-2	CATSRAGENYGYTF	TGTGCCACCAGCAGAGCGGGCGAGAACTATGGCTACACCTTC
.	.	TRBV7-3	TRBJ1-1	CASSPSGLDSTEAFF	TGTGCCAGCAGCCCGTCAGGGTTGGACTCGACTGAAGCTTTCTTT
.	.	TRBV25-1	TRBJ1-4	CASSESGGITEKLFF	TGTGCCAGCAGTGAATCTGGGGGGATTACTGAAAAACTGTTTTTT
few	.	TRBV6-2/TRBV6-3	TRBJ2-7	CASESARRGFSYEQYF	TGTGCCAGCGAAAGCGCCCGCAGGGGCTTCTCCTACGAGCAGTACTTC
few	.	TRBV18	TRBJ2-7	CASSPRWSDEQYF	TGTGCCAGCTCACCTCGATGGTCGGACGAGCAGTACTTC
.	.	TRBV12-3/TRBV12-4	TRBJ2-2	CASSIRGDSQTGGLFF	TGTGCCAGCAGTATAAGGGGGGACAGCCAGACCGGGGGGCTGTTTTTT
.	.	TRBV20-1	TRBJ2-7	CSATLVYEQYF	TGCAGTGCTACTTTAGTTTACGAGCAGTACTTC
many	.	TRBV7-2	TRBJ1-1	CASSFSGQTEAFF	TGTGCCAGCAGCTTCTCGGGGCAGACTGAAGCTTTCTTT
few	.	TRBV15	TRBJ1-2	CATSSVRQVSLNYGYTF	TGTGCCACCAGCAGTGTTAGACAGGTCTCTCTCAACTATGGCTACACCTTC
few	.	TRBV2	TRBJ2-6	CASKAESSGANVLTF	TGTGCCAGCAAGGCAGAAAGTTCTGGGGCCAACGTCCTGACTTTC
few	.	TRBV27	TRBJ1-1	CASSLYPRGATEAFF	TGTGCCAGCAGTTTATACCCCCGGGGGGCTACTGAAGCTTTCTTT
many	TRBD1	TRBV29-1	TRBJ2-7	CSVGQGAYEQYF	TGCAGCGTTGGACAGGGGGCTTACGAGCAGTACTTC
many	TRBD2	TRBV12-3/TRBV12-4	TRBJ2-3	CASSFQAGGTDTQYF	TGTGCCAGCAGTTTCCAGGCGGGGGGAACAGATACGCAGTATTTT
.	TRBD2	TRBV28	TRBJ2-3	CASSSGTSGMTFTQYF	TGTGCCAGCAGTTCAGGGACTAGCGGGATGACTTTTACGCAGTATTTT
.	TRBD1	TRBV6-1	TRBJ2-7	CASSVYRDRGYEQYF	TGTGCCAGCAGTGTATACAGGGACAGGGGCTACGAGCAGTACTTC
many	TRBD2	TRBV20-1	TRBJ2-5	CSANRLAGVNEETQYF	TGCAGTGCTAATAGACTAGCGGGGGTTAATGAAGAGACCCAGTACTTC
.	.	TRBV6-1	TRBJ1-1	CASRTRQANTEAFF	TGTGCCAGCCGCACGAGACAGGCTAACACTGAAGCTTTCTTT
many	TRBD2	TRBV9	TRBJ2-3	CASSVAQGGPTDTQYF	TGTGCCAGCAGCGTAGCTCAGGGAGGGCCGACAGATACGCAGTATTTT
.	.	TRBV9	TRBJ2-3	CASSVGRGYSTDTQYF	TGTGCCAGCAGCGTAGGGCGGGGCTATAGCACAGATACGCAGTATTTT
few	.	TRBV5-1	TRBJ2-5	CASMIQGADEETQYF	TGCGCCAGCATGATACAGGGAGCGGACGAGGAGACCCAGTACTTC
many	TRBD1	TRBV12-3/TRBV12-4	TRBJ1-6	CASRAPGQGNSPLHF	TGTGCCAGCAGAGCTCCGGGACAGGGAAATTCACCCCTCCACTTT
few	.	TRBV27	TRBJ2-5	CASSFLQLRGETQYF	TGTGCCAGCAGCTTCCTACAGCTTCGTGGGGAGACCCAGTACTTC
.	.	TRBV6-1	TRBJ2-1	CASSGLGGPYNEQFF	TGTGCCAGCAGTGGACTGGGGGGCCCTTACAATGAGCAGTTCTTC
few	TRBD1	TRBV20-1	TRBJ2-7	CSASGEGAVWTYEQYF	TGCAGTGCTAGTGGCGAGGGGGCTGTTTGGACCTACGAGCAGTACTTC
.	TRBD2	TRBV6-1	TRBJ2-1	CASSRDYSGEQFF	TGTGCCAGCAGTCGGGACTATTCTGGCGAGCAGTTCTTC
many	TRBD1	TRBV18	TRBJ2-7	CASSRTGGREQYF	TGTGCCAGCTCCCGTACAGGGGGGAGGGAGCAGTACTTC
.	.	TRBV30	TRBJ2-7	CAWSGWLRRGSYEQYF	TGTGCCTGGAGTGGGTGGTTAAGGAGGGGGAGCTACGAGCAGTACTTC
many	TRBD2	TRBV5-6	TRBJ2-1	CASSLPGTSGFSYNEQFF	TGTGCCAGCAGCTTGCCGGGGACTAGCGGCTTTTCCTACAATGAGCAGTTCTTC
.	.	TRBV7-8	TRBJ2-7	CASSLARSSYEQYF	TGTGCCAGCAGCTTAGCGCGGTCCTCCTACGAGCAGTACTTC
many	TRBD2	TRBV20-1	TRBJ2-3	CSASSWTSAGYGYTQYF	TGCAGTGCTAGTTCTTGGACTAGCGCGGGATACGGGTATACGCAGTATTTT
few	.	TRBV7-2	TRBJ2-3	CASSQVGRTDTQYF	TGTGCCAGCAGCCAAGTGGGGCGCACAGATACGCAGTATTTT
.	.	TRBV20-1	TRBJ2-7	CSAREAGRSYEQYF	TGCAGTGCTAGAGAGGCGGGGAGATCCTACGAGCAGTACTTC
few	TRBD1	TRBV20-1	TRBJ1-1	CSARDLGQGVDTEAFF	TGCAGTGCTAGAGACCTCGGACAGGGGGTGGACACTGAAGCTTTCTTT